The present T cell receptor beta chain was sequenced within a study of a mutant IDH1 vaccine in newly diagnosed glioma. Findings and limits, study-wide: Patients mounted vaccine-induced immune responses in about 92% of cases.

Time point of the sample: baseline, week 1 (first vaccination visit). Treatment meaning: pre-vaccination baseline after standard-of-care therapy. Sequencing used immunoSEQ multiplex PCR; TCRdb keeps in-frame clones, though not all of them. The repertoire includes around 54,000 clones, approximately 81% of them detected once, and about a fifth sits in the top ten. In the case of this clone: Its antigen remains unidentified.

The germline V gene has CDR1 MNHEY and CDR2 SMNVEV (reference sequence). Trimming took off 0 bases at V and 4 bases at J, with 13 bases between the two ends. The CDR3 has 15 residues. The sequencing here drew on PBMCs, taken from a glioma patient treated with radiotherapy, temozolomide or both. This chain uses TRBV27 with TRBJ2-7; possible D gene TRBD1, 7 bases. This sequence originates from a young man with glioma. The CDR3 DNA follows: TGTGCCAGCAGTTTATCTAGGGCAGGGGGGTACGAGCAGTACTTC. Protein: CASSLSRAGGYEQYF.